The 14 T cell receptor beta chains below were found in one sample sequenced in a study of molecular identifiers for immune sequencing clone quantification. A single record per CDR3 protein comes from TCRdb applying MiXCR to the PCR reads. The profile covers around 320,000 distinct CDR3 sequences, with roughly a quarter appearing a single time and around 0.74% taken by the ten largest. What was sequenced was naive CD8+ T cells from blood, with Jurkat cell RNA spiked in. Described subset: FACS-sorted CD8+CD4-CCR7+CD45RA+ naive T cells. The receptors were sampled from a human donor in good health. Some libraries in this study had Jurkat cell RNA spiked in.

This clonotype was detected ten times or more. The V and J genes are TRBV7-6 and TRBJ1-1; no firm D call. Between the trimmed V and J ends, which lost 6 bases and 5 bases, there was a span of 13 bases. The length of the CDR3 is 13 residues. CDR1 and CDR2 from the germline V gene are SGHVS and FNYEAQ. This chain's CDR3 is CASREDRGTEAFF. The CDR3 bases are TGTGCCAGCAGGGAAGACCGGGGAACTGAAGCTTTCTTT.

This clonotype was detected ten times or more. The rearrangement uses TRBV4-1 and TRBJ1-2, with D perhaps TRBD1 (6 bases). V gave up 4 bases and J gave up 0 bases, with 18 bases separating them. This CDR3 region has 17 residues. Germline V CDR1 and CDR2: MGHRA, YSYEKL. The DNA for the CDR3 is TGCGCCAGCAGCCCGGACAGAGTCAGCTCAGCTAACTATGGCTACACCTTC. This sequence encodes CASSPDRVSSANYGYTF.

This clonotype appeared a few times. This chain connects TRBV20-1 to TRBJ1-3; D is perhaps TRBD1 (5 bases). V lost 2 bases to trimming and J lost 4 bases, with 9 bases between them. CDR3 size: 13 residues. The germline gives CDR1 DFQATT, CDR2 SNEGSKA (reference sequence). This CDR3 reads CSARKGLGNTIYF. Here the CDR3 DNA reads TGCAGTGCTAGAAAGGGGCTGGGAAACACCATATATTTT.

This clonotype was picked up a small number of times. At one of its ends the junction is not consistent with the germline gene, which may arise from a read error. The V and J genes are TRBV19 and TRBJ1-5; weak D call: TRBD1 (5 bases). In germline, CDR1 is LNHDA, CDR2 SQIVND (reference sequence). This CDR3 contains 15 residues. This chain's CDR3 is CASNPTGRGNQSQHF. CDR3 nucleotide sequence: TGTGCCAGTAATCCGACCGGAAGGGGCAATCAGTCCCAGCATTTT.

This clonotype was seen ten or more times. The V call is TRBV28, the J call TRBJ1-5; 7 bases are shared with TRBD1. The V gene end was trimmed by 5 bases and the J gene end by 5 bases; junction bases not matched to a gene: 9. Germline V CDR1 and CDR2: MDHEN, SYDVKM. There are 15 residues in the CDR3. The CDR3 nucleotides are TGTGCCAGCAGTCACCGGGACAGAGGTCATCAGCCCCAGCATTTT. Translation gives CASSHRDRGHQPQHF.

V gene TRBV7-9 combines with J gene TRBJ2-5; D is perhaps TRBD2 (5 bases). The germline V gene encodes CDR1 SEHNR and CDR2 FQNEAQ (reference sequence). V lost 4 bases to trimming and J lost 0 bases, with 9 bases between them. The CDR3 consists of 14 residues. The CDR3 nucleotides are TGTGCCAGCAGCTCCCAGGACTACCAAGAGACCCAGTACTTC. Protein: CASSSQDYQETQYF.

The sample holds many counts of this clonotype. This chain uses TRBV29-1 with TRBJ1-1; D gene unclear. The germline CDR1 and CDR2 sequences are SQVTM and ANQGSEA. This CDR3 spans 13 amino acids. Trimming pared 7 bases from V and 1 base from J, leaving 13 bases between. The CDR3 DNA is TGCAGCGCAATTCAAAGCGGGAACACTGAAGCTTTCTTT. Encoded protein: CSAIQSGNTEAFF.

This clonotype was detected ten times or more. The rearrangement uses TRBV20-1 and TRBJ2-7, with D possibly TRBD1 on 6 matching bases. The CDR3 contains 13 residues. Germline lookup yields CDR1 DFQATT and CDR2 SNEGSKA (reference sequence). The V gene lost 5 bases and the J gene lost 4 bases, with 15 bases spanning the gap. The CDR3 coding sequence is TGCAGTGCTTTAAACAGGGCATTTTACGAGCAGTACTTC. Translated, it gives CSALNRAFYEQYF.

This clonotype showed up just once. The junction and the germline gene differ at one end; a read error may be behind it. The chain recombines TRBV5-4 with TRBJ2-7; no clear D gene. Per germline, CDR1 SGHNT and CDR2 YYREEE (reference sequence). CDR3 length: 15 residues. The CDR3 DNA reads as TGTGCCAGCAGCTTGGGAGAGCAGAGCTCCTACGAGCGGTACTTC. Amino acid sequence: CASSLGEQSSYERYF.

This clonotype was found many times. The junction and the germline gene differ at one end; a read error may be behind it. The rearrangement links TRBV15 to TRBJ2-2; D is ambiguous. Germline V gene lookup returns CDR1 LNHNV and CDR2 YYDKDF (reference sequence). The CDR3 totals 14 residues. CDR3 in amino acids: CAISSVANTGELFF. The CDR3 DNA reads TGTGCCATCAGCTCGGTAGCGAACACCGGGGAGCTGTTTTTT. Based on the CDR3 plus reference TRBV15 and TRBJ2-2, the full variable domain is DAMVIQNPRYQVTQFGKPVTLSCSQTLNHNVMYWYQQKSSQAPKLLFHYYDKDFNNEADTPDNFQSRRPNTSFCFLDIRSPGLGDTAMYLCAISSVANTGELFFGEGSRLTVL.

Comment on this clonotype: This sequence may be a read error, since a much larger clone differs from it by one base. The chain uses TRBV2 and TRBJ2-7, with TRBD2 matching over 10 bases. There are 17 residues in the CDR3. Germline-derived CDR1 and CDR2 are SNHLY and FYNNEI. The J segment lost 5 bases and the V segment lost 4 bases, leaving 14 bases of the junction unmatched. The chain's CDR3 is CASSGERQLAGVHEQYF. Written as DNA, the CDR3 is TGTGCCAGCAGTGGGGAGCGCCAGCTAGCGGGAGTCCACGAGCAGTACTTC.

In its sample, this clonotype was seen a few times. The chain combines TRBV9 with TRBJ1-3; TRBD1 might be the D (6 bases). The germline V and J ends were trimmed by 3 bases and 2 bases, with 12 bases remaining between them. Per germline, CDR1 SGDLS and CDR2 YYNGEE. This CDR3 has 15 residues. CDR3 bases: TGTGCCAGCAGCGGAACAGGGAACCCTGGAAACACCATATATTTT. Translating gives CASSGTGNPGNTIYF.

This clonotype came up a few times. One end of the junction is discordant with germline, which a read error may explain. The CDR3 reads CASSFLLDEQSF. In DNA, the CDR3 is TGTGCCAGCAGTTTTTTACTTGATGAGCAGTCCTTC. This rearrangement joins TRBV12-3 or TRBV12-4 to TRBJ2-1; D unresolved. This CDR3 has 12 amino acids.

Turning to this clonotype: A read error is possible here, since a much larger clone lies one base away. The chain recombines TRBV9 with TRBJ2-3; D not certain. The V gene's germline CDR1 is SGDLS and CDR2 YYNGEE. V lost 4 bases and J lost 4, with 22 bases in between. There are 17 residues in the CDR3. The CDR3 nucleotides read TGTGCCAGCAGCCACAAACCTGACAATGTCGGCGCAGATACGCAGTATTTT. Protein sequence: CASSHKPDNVGADTQYF.